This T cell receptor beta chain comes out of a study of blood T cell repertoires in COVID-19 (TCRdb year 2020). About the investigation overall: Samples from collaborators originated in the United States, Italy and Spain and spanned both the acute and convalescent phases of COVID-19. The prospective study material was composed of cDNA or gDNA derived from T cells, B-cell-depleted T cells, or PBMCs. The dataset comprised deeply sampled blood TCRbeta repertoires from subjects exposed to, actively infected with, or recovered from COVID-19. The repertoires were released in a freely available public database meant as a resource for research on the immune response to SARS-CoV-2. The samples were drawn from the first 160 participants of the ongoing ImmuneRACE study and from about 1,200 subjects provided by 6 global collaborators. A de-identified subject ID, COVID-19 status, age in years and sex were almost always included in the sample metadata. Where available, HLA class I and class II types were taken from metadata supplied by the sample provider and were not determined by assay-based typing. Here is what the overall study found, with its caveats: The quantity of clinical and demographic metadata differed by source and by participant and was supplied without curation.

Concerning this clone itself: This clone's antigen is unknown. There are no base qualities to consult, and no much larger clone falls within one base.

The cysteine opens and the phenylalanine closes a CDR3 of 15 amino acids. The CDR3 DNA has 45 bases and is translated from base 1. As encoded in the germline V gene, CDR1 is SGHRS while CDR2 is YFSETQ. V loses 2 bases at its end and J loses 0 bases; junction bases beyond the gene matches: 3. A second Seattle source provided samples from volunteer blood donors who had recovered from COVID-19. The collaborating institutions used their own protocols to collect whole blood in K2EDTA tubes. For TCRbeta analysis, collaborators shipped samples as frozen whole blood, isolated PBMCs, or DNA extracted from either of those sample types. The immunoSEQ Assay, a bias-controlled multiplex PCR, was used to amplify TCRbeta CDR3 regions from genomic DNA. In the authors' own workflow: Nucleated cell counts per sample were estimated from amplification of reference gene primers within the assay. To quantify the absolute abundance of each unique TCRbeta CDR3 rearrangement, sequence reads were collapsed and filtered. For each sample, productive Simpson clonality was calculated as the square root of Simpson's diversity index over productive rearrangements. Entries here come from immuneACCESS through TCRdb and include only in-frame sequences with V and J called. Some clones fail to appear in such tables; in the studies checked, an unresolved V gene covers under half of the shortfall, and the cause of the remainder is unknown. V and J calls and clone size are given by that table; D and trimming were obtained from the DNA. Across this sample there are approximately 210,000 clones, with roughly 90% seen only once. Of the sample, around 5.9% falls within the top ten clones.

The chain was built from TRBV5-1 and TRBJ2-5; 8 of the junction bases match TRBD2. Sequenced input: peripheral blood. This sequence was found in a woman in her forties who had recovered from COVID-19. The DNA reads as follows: TGCGCCAGCAGCTTAGCGGGGGTTCACCAAGAGACCCAGTACTTC. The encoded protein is CASSLAGVHQETQYF. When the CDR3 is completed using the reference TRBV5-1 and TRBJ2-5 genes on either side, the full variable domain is KAGVTQTPRYLIKTRGQQVTLSCSPISGHRSVSWYQQTPGQGLQFLFEYFSETQRNKGNFPGRFSGRQFSNSRSEMNVSTLELGDSALYLCASSLAGVHQETQYFGPGTRLLVL.